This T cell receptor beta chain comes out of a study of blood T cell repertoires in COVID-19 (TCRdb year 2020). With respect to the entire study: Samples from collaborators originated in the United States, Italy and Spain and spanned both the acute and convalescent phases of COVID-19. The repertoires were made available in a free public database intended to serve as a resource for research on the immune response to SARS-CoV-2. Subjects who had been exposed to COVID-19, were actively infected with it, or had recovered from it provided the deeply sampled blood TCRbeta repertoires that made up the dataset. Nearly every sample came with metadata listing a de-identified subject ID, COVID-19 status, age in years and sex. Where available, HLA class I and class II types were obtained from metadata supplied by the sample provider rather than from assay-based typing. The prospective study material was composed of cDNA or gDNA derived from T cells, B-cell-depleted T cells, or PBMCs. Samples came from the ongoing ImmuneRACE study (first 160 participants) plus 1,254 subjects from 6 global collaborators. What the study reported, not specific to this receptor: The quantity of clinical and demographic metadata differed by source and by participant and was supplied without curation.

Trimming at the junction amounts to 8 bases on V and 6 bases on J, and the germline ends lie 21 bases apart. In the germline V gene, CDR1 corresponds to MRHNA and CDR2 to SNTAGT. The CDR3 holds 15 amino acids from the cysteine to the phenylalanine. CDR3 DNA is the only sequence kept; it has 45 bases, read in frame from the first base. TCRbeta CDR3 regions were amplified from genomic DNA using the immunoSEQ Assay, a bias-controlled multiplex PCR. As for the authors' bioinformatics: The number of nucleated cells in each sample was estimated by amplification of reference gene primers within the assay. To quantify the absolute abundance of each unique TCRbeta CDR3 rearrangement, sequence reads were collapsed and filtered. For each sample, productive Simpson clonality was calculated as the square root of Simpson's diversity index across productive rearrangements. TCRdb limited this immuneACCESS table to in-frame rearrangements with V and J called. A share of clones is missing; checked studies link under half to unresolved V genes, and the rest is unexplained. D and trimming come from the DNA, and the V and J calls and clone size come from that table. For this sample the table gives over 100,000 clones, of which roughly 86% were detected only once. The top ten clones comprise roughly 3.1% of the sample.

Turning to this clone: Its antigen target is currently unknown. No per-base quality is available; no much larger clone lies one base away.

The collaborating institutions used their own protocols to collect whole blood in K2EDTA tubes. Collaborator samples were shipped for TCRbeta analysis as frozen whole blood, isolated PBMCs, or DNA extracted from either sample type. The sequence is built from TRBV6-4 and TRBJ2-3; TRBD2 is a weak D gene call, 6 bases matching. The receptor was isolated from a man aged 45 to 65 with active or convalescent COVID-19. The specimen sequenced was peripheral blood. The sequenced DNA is TGTGCCAGCCCGACGGGGACTCTTAAGCCGGATACGCAGTATTTT. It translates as CASPTGTLKPDTQYF.